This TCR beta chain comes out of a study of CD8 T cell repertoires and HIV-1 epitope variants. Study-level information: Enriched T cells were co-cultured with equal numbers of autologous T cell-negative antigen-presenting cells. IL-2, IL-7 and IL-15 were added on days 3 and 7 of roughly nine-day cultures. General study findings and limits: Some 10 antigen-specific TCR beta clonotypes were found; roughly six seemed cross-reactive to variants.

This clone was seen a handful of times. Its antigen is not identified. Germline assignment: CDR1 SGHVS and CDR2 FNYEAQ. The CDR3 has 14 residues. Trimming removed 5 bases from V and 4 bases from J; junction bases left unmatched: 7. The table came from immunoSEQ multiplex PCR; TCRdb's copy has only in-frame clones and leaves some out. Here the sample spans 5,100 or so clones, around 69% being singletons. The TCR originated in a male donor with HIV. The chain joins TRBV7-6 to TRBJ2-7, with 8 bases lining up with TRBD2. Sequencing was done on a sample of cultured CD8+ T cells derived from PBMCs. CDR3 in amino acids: CASSRGGLSYEQYF. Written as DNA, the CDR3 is TGTGCCAGCAGCCGGGGGGGGCTGTCTTACGAGCAGTACTTC.